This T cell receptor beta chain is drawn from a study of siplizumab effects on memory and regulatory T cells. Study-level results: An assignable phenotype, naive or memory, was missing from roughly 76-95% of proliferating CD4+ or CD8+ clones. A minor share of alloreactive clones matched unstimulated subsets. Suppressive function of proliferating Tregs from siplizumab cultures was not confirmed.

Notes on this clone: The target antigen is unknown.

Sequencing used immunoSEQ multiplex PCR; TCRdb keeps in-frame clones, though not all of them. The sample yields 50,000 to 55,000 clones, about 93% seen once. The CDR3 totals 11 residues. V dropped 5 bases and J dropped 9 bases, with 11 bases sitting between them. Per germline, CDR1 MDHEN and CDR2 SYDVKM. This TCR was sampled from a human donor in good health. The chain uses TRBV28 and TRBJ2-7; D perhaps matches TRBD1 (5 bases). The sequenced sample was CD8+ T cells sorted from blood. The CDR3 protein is CASSRKGWQYF. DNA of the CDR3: TGTGCCAGCAGTAGAAAGGGGTGGCAGTACTTC.